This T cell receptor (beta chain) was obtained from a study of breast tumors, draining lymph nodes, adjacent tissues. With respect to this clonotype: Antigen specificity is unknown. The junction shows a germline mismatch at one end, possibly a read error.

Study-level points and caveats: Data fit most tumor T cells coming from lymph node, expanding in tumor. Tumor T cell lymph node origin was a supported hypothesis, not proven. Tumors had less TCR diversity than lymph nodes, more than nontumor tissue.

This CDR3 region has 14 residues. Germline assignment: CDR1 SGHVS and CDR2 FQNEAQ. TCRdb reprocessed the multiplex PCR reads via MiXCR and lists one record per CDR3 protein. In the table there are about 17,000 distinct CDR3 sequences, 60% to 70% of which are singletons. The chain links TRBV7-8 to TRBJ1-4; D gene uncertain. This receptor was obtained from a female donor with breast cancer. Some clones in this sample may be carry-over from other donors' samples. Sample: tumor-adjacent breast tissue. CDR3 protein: CTSSLWHPNEKLFF. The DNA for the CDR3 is TGTACCAGCAGCTTATGGCACCCTAATGAAAAACTGTTTTTT. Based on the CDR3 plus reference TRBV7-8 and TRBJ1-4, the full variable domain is GAGVSQSPRYKVAKRGQDVALRCDPISGHVSLFWYQQALGQGPEFLTYFQNEAQLDKSGLPSDRFFAERPEGSVSTLKIQRTQQEDSAVYLCTSSLWHPNEKLFFGSGTQLSVL.